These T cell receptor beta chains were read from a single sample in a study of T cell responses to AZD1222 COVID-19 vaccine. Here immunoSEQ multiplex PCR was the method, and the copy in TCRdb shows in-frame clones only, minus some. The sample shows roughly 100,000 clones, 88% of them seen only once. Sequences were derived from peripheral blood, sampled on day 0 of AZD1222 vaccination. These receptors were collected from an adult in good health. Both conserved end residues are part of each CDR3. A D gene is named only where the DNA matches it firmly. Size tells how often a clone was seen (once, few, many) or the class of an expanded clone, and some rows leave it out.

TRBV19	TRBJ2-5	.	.	CASSIVGGEETQYF	TGTGCCAGTAGTATAGTGGGCGGGGAAGAGACCCAGTACTTC
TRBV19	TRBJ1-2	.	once	CASRPPGANYGYTF	TGTGCCAGTCGTCCTCCCGGGGCGAACTATGGCTACACCTTC
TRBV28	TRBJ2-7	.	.	CASSPTGNYEQYF	TGTGCCAGCAGTCCTACCGGGAATTACGAGCAGTACTTC
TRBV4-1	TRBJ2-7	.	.	CASSHHGRNYEQYF	TGCGCCAGCAGCCATCACGGACGGAACTACGAGCAGTACTTC
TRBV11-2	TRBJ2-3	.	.	CASSSDSSYTQYF	TGTGCCAGCAGCTCGGACTCCAGCTATACGCAGTATTTT
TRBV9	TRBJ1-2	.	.	CASSVEGNDGYTF	TGTGCCAGCAGCGTAGAAGGGAACGATGGCTACACCTTC
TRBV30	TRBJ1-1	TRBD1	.	CAWSEIDRDTEAFF	TGTGCCTGGAGCGAGATCGACAGGGACACTGAAGCTTTCTTT
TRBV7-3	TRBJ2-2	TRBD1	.	CASSLIGTGNTGELFF	TGTGCCAGCAGCTTAATCGGGACAGGCAACACCGGGGAGCTGTTTTTT
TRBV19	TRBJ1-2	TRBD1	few	CATFTGAEAYGYTF	TGTGCCACTTTTACAGGGGCTGAGGCCTATGGCTACACCTTC
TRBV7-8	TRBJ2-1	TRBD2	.	CASSFGLAGVSNEQFF	TGTGCCAGCAGCTTTGGGCTAGCGGGAGTCTCCAATGAGCAGTTCTTC
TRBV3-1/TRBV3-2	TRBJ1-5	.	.	CASSQSSGRGQPQHF	TGTGCCAGCAGCCAAAGTTCAGGGAGAGGTCAGCCCCAGCATTTT
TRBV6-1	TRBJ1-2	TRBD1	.	CASSEPGQPHYGYTF	TGTGCCAGCAGTGAACCGGGACAGCCTCACTATGGCTACACCTTC
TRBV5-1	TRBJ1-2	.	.	CASSLGDTNYGYTF	TGCGCCAGCAGCTTGGGGGACACTAACTATGGCTACACCTTC
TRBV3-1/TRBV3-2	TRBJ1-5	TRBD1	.	CASSNRGRVQPQHF	TGTGCCAGCAGCAACAGGGGGCGCGTCCAGCCCCAGCATTTT
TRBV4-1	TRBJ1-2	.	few	CASSQDNTGSPPYGYTF	TGCGCCAGCAGCCAAGACAACACAGGGAGCCCCCCCTATGGCTACACCTTC
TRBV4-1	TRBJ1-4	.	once	CASSQGTAYPTGEKLFF	TGCGCCAGCAGCCAAGGGACAGCCTATCCCACGGGAGAAAAACTGTTTTTT
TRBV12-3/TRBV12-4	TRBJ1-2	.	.	CASSPPQGYGYTF	TGTGCCAGCAGTCCACCCCAGGGCTATGGCTACACCTTC
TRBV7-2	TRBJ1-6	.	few	CASLYQRGNSPLHF	TGTGCCAGCCTGTATCAACGTGGAAATTCACCCCTCCACTTT
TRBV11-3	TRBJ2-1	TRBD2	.	CASSLTSGSSHEQFF	TGTGCCAGCAGCTTAACTAGCGGGAGTTCCCATGAGCAGTTCTTC
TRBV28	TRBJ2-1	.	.	CASSSPAHIPFF	TGTGCCAGCAGTTCCCCGGCCCATATCCCGTTCTTC
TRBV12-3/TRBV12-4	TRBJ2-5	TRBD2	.	CASSGVRETQYF	TGTGCCAGTAGCGGGGTCCGGGAGACCCAGTACTTC
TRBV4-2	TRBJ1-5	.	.	CASSQEGREVGQPQHF	TGTGCCAGCAGCCAAGAAGGCAGGGAGGTGGGTCAGCCCCAGCATTTT
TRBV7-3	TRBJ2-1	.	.	CASSSTGGLFF	TGTGCCAGCAGCTCGACAGGAGGACTGTTCTTC
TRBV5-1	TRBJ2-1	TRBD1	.	CASSSEGTGANNEQFF	TGCGCCAGCAGCTCAGAGGGGACAGGGGCCAACAATGAGCAGTTCTTC
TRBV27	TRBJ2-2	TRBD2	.	CASPAGVNTGELFF	TGTGCCAGCCCCGCGGGAGTAAACACCGGGGAGCTGTTTTTT
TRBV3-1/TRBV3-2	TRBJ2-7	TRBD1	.	CASSQTGTGPYEQYF	TGTGCCAGCAGCCAAACCGGGACAGGGCCCTACGAGCAGTACTTC
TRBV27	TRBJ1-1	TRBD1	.	CASSSLTGKAFF	TGTGCCAGCAGTTCCCTGACAGGGAAAGCTTTCTTT
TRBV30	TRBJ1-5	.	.	CAWSAFAGGNQPQHF	TGTGCCTGGAGCGCATTCGCAGGAGGCAATCAGCCCCAGCATTTT
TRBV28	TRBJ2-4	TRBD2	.	CATGTSPAKNIQYF	TGTGCCACCGGGACTAGCCCAGCCAAAAACATTCAGTACTTC
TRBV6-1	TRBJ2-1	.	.	CASSEVAWGEQFF	TGTGCCAGCAGTGAAGTTGCGTGGGGTGAGCAGTTCTTC
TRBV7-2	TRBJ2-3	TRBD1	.	CASSPGTGGGDTQYF	TGTGCCAGCAGCCCCGGGACAGGGGGGGGAGATACGCAGTATTTT
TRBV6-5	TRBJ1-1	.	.	CASSYSGQGNTEAFF	TGTGCCAGCAGTTACTCAGGGCAGGGGAACACTGAAGCTTTCTTT
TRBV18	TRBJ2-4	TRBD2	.	CASSGGTSPQNIQYF	TGTGCCAGCTCAGGCGGGACTAGCCCCCAAAACATTCAGTACTTC
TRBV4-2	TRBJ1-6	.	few	CASSQHYNSPLHF	TGTGCCAGCAGCCAACATTATAATTCACCCCTCCACTTT
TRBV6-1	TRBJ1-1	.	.	CASSESHSSTEAFF	TGTGCCAGCAGTGAATCCCACTCGAGCACTGAAGCTTTCTTT
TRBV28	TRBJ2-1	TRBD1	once	CASGTGQDPEQFF	TGTGCCAGCGGCACGGGACAGGATCCTGAGCAGTTCTTC